These T cell receptor beta chains were read from a single sample in a study of blood T cell repertoires in COVID-19. Assay: immunoSEQ multiplex PCR; the TCRdb copy retains only in-frame clones and omits some. The sample holds tens of thousands of clones, roughly 90% seen once. Specimen: peripheral blood. All receptors come from a man aged 40-50 years with COVID-19, enrolled during active disease. The CDR3 runs from the conserved cysteine through the conserved F or W. D genes are given only for firm matches. Part of the rows lack a size; the others show once, few, many or a class for expanded clones.

j_call	clone_size	v_call	d_call	cdr3_nt	cdr3_aa
TRBJ2-2	.	TRBV2	.	TGTGCCAGCAGGCCACAGGGTTTTTCGGGGGAGCTGTTTTTT	CASRPQGFSGELFF
TRBJ1-6	few	TRBV4-2	TRBD1	TGTGCCAGCAGCCACCCGGACAGGGGGGGTTCACCCCTCCACTTT	CASSHPDRGGSPLHF
TRBJ2-7	.	TRBV27	TRBD1	TGTGCCAGCAGCCAAAGGACAGGCCGCTACGAGCAGTACTTC	CASSQRTGRYEQYF
TRBJ1-4	.	TRBV5-1	TRBD1	TGCGCCAGCAGCTCGGGACAGGGGGCGCATAGTAATGAAAAACTGTTTTTT	CASSSGQGAHSNEKLFF
TRBJ2-3	.	TRBV5-4	TRBD2	TGTGCCAGCAGCGAGCTCCTAGCGGGGGTTATCACAGATACGCAGTATTTT	CASSELLAGVITDTQYF
TRBJ2-6	.	TRBV7-6	.	TGTGCCAGCAGCTTAGAGGGGCCTCACTCTGGGGCCAACGTCCTGACTTTC	CASSLEGPHSGANVLTF
TRBJ2-3	.	TRBV30	.	TGTGCCTGGAGTTCCGACACAGCAGATACGCAGTATTTT	CAWSSDTADTQYF
TRBJ2-4	.	TRBV7-6	TRBD2	TGTGCCAGCAGCTTAACTTCCGCGGGGGGGGACATTCAGTACTTC	CASSLTSAGGDIQYF
TRBJ2-7	.	TRBV3-1/TRBV3-2	TRBD1	TGTGCCAGCAGCCAAGCACAACAGGGGAACTACGAGCAGTACTTC	CASSQAQQGNYEQYF
TRBJ1-4	.	TRBV29-1	.	TGCAGCGCCGGGACTGCCACTAATGAAAAACTGTTTTTT	CSAGTATNEKLFF
TRBJ1-5	once	TRBV4-1	TRBD1	TGCGCCAGCAGCCAAGAAGGACAGGGAGAGCAGCCCCAGCATTTT	CASSQEGQGEQPQHF
TRBJ1-2	.	TRBV30	.	TGTGCCTCATCGATGGCCGAAGCGGGTTTCTATGGCTACACCTTC	CASSMAEAGFYGYTF
TRBJ1-6	.	TRBV6-2/TRBV6-3	.	TGTGCCAGCAGTTACCGTTCGTCCAGGCATAATTCACCCCTCCACTTT	CASSYRSSRHNSPLHF
TRBJ1-1	.	TRBV6-4	.	TGTGCCAGGGTAAACGGGGACTTGAACACTGAAGCTTTCTTT	CARVNGDLNTEAFF